This paragraph covers one TCR beta chain sequence. Its target is unknown. The sample comes from a study of T-cell memory formation after mild COVID-19. Turning to the study itself: Clusters of TCRs were largely donor specific. General observations from the study: Clones that got smaller from day 15 to 85 had even CD4/CD8, while clones growing later tipped toward CD4+. For contracting clones, CD4+ ones sat mainly in CM and EM, CD8+ in EMRA.

Germline CDR1 reads SQVTM; CDR2 reads ANQGSEA. V lost 4 bases to trimming and J lost 6 bases, with 16 bases between them. The CDR3 consists of 14 residues. TCRalpha and TCRbeta libraries used 5'RACE with constant-segment primers and UMIs. Via MiXCR, TCRdb re-called the 5' RACE reads, giving one row per CDR3 protein. In the table there are fewer than 250,000 distinct CDR3 sequences, roughly 27% of which are singletons. The chain has TRBV29-1 and TRBJ2-1, with D perhaps TRBD1 (6 bases). The TCR originated in an adult woman who had mild COVID-19 (a few samples of this study predate the infection). Cell type and time point are not known. The sequencing input was PBMCs or a T cell subset sorted from them (not recorded which). CDR3 bases: TGCAGCGTTGTTCTCTGGGTAGGGGGCAATGAGCAGTTCTTC. Amino acids: CSVVLWVGGNEQFF.